This TCR beta chain was recorded in a study of CD8+CD57+ T cells in acquired aplastic anemia. Points on this clonotype: Its antigen is undetermined.

Study findings and constraints: Patients shared about 30 CD8+ CDR3 sequences with controls.

Sequenced patients had shown CD8+CD57+ cell expansion by flow cytometry. Genomic DNA served as template for TCR beta VDJ and CDR3 profiling. MiXCR was run by TCRdb on the reads, yielding one entry per CDR3 protein. Counted here are about 150,000 distinct CDR3 sequences, about 54% occurring once; the ten biggest clones make up less than 15%. Looked up from germline, CDR1 is MGHDK and CDR2 is SYGVNS. The ends were cut back, 6 bases at V and 6 bases at J, with 9 bases in the middle. The CDR3 length is 11 residues. Sequenced input: sorted CD4+, CD8+, or CD8+CD57+ T cells (not recorded which) from PBMCs. This TCR derives from a human donor with aplastic anemia. The chain uses TRBV25-1 and TRBJ2-7; D is unclear. The CDR3 reads CASRGWVEQYF. Here the CDR3 DNA reads TGTGCCAGCAGGGGATGGGTCGAGCAGTACTTC.